Detailed here is one T cell receptor (beta chain). These data belong to a study of blood T cell repertoires in COVID-19. The CDR3 loop spans 18 amino acids. V was clipped by 0 bases and J by 4 bases; unmatched bases: 14. The germline V gene has CDR1 LGHNA and CDR2 YSLEER. Under the authors' procedure: Estimation of nucleated cell counts was performed using reference gene primer amplification. Measured with immunoSEQ multiplex PCR; TCRdb has only the in-frame clones, and not every one. From that table come the V and J calls and clone size; the DNA was used to work out D and trimming. The data hold around 300,000 clones, with nearly 90% observed a single time.

The clonotype comes from a middle-aged woman with COVID-19, enrolled during active disease. Sequencing was carried out using peripheral blood. The chain carries TRBV4-3 and TRBJ1-2; TRBD1 aligns across 7 bases. CDR3 loop: CASSQDRDSRRILYGYTF. Written as DNA, the CDR3 is TGCGCCAGCAGCCAAGACAGGGACAGCCGCCGAATTCTCTATGGCTACACCTTC.